This T cell receptor beta chain was sequenced in a study of control samples from healthy donors and cancer patients. The length of the CDR3 is 13 residues. Trimming pared 7 bases from V and 2 bases from J, leaving 11 bases between. The V gene's germline CDR1 is SNHLY and CDR2 FYNNEI. The method was immunoSEQ multiplex PCR; TCRdb's version includes in-frame clones alone and lacks a portion of them. The table lists under 70,000 clones, 90% of them singletons. The V and J genes are TRBV2 and TRBJ2-5; unclear D gene. The origin of this receptor is a woman aged 45-65 years with colorectal cancer. The source material was PBMCs. The CDR3 protein is CASKRTWQETQYF. CDR3 in DNA: TGTGCCAGCAAACGGACGTGGCAAGAGACCCAGTACTTC. Complete variable domain (other parts from reference TRBV2 and TRBJ2-5): EPEVTQTPSHQVTQMGQEVILRCVPISNHLYFYWYRQILGQKVEFLVSFYNNEISEKSEIFDDQFSVERPDGSNFTLKIRSTKLEDSAMYFCASKRTWQETQYFGPGTRLLVL.